The source of this T cell receptor beta chain is a study of T-cell memory formation after mild COVID-19 (dated by TCRdb to the early 2020s). With respect to the entire study: Most TCR sequence clusters were specific to one of the two donors. In a couple of donors, T-cell clones that expanded and contracted after mild COVID-19 were tracked by sequencing TCRalpha and TCRbeta repertoires over time. The cohort was made up of two young adult volunteers, one female and one male, who were previously healthy.

This clonotype was seen only a few times. Its antigen target is currently unknown. Base qualities are not recorded, but no much larger clone differs from it by a single base. Sequencing was performed on an Illumina NovaSeq 6000. TCRalpha and TCRbeta cDNA libraries were built by 5'RACE with constant-segment primers, adding sample barcodes and unique molecular identifiers. RNA was extracted from every sample with Trizol reagent. Libraries were amplified in two PCR steps, with a second sample barcode and Illumina TruSeq adapters added in the second step. The libraries were sequenced on an Illumina NovaSeq using 2 x 150 bp paired-end reads. The study's own analysis went as follows. The reads were demultiplexed and collapsed into UMI-guided consensus sequences using migec v1.2.7. Using mixcr v2.1.11, the UMI consensuses were aligned to TRA and TRB V and J templates and assembled into clonotypes. Expanded or contracted clonotypes were those called significant by both edgeR and NoisET, with noise models trained on biological replicates. For edgeR calls, a false discovery rate-adjusted p below 0.01 and a log2 fold-change threshold of 1 were applied. As an exploratory analysis of dynamics, max-normalized trajectories of the 1000 most abundant clonotypes were examined by PCA with hierarchical clustering. Each responding clone was given a CD4 or CD8 phenotype based on the CD4+ and CD8+ repertoires, which had been sequenced separately. TCRdb reworked the public reads: Q25 trimming with fastp, MiXCR clone assembly, productive beta chains retained. Rows merge per CDR3 protein into single entries with the most common DNA and genes. These V and J calls are TCRdb output, not the study's own analysis. The sample yields about 350,000 distinct CDR3 sequences; 25% to 30% were counted once. The leading ten clones occupy roughly 14% of the sample.

What the work shows at the level of the full study, not this receptor alone: Contracting CD4+ clones were located mainly in the CM and EM memory subsets, whereas CD8+ clones were found to be enriched in EMRA. SARS-CoV-2 specificity was not confirmed for the second-wave clones peaking on day 37. Some responding clones were detected in pre-infection memory, which suggested that pre-existing cross-reactive memory T cells had joined the SARS-CoV-2 response. The study included only a couple of mild cases, and larger cohorts that include severe cases with pre-infection samples were judged to be necessary. From day 15 to 85, contracting clones showed balanced CD4/CD8 phenotypes, whereas a second wave of clones that expanded from day 15 to 37 leaned towards CD4+.

The V end gives up 1 base and the J end 7 bases, leaving 7 bases in the junction not matched to a gene. From the cysteine through the phenylalanine, the CDR3 covers 15 amino acids. Solely the CDR3 DNA is kept, with 45 bases framed from the first base. The germline V gene (reference sequence) sets CDR1 to LNHNV and CDR2 to YYDKDF. Ficoll-Paque density gradient centrifugation was the method used to isolate PBMCs. This chain joins TRBV15 to TRBJ2-1, with 7 bases aligning to TRBD2. Material for sequencing was PBMCs or a T cell subset sorted from them (not recorded which). The clonotype was recovered from an adult woman who had mild COVID-19 (a few samples of this study predate the infection). The sample titles of this study are shuffled in the database, so cell type and time point are left out; the donor was told from shared clones. The CDR3 loop reads CATSRGRAGVNEQFF. The DNA sequence follows: TGTGCCACCAGCAGAGGACGCGCGGGGGTGAATGAGCAGTTCTTC.